This record looks at one T cell receptor (beta chain) sequence and its context. This specimen comes from a study of CD8 T cells in Susac syndrome. This CDR3 has 16 amino acids. J gave up 1 base and V 4 bases, and 4 bases lay outside the gene matches. Looked up from germline, CDR1 is MGHDK and CDR2 is SYGVNS. RNA, at roughly 0.45 to 1 ug, was reverse transcribed with random hexamers. By means of immunoSEQ multiplex PCR, TCR beta CDR3 spanning 54 Vbeta and 13 Jbeta underwent amplification. TCRdb fed the immunoSEQ multiplex PCR reads into MiXCR, producing one record per CDR3 protein. The data contain some 140,000 distinct CDR3 sequences, more than 85% of them singletons. CD8+ and CD4+ T cells from blood underwent TCR beta sequencing, which was carried out in a high-throughput format.

Sequencing used CD8+ T cells from PBMCs. The chain is built from TRBV25-1 and TRBJ1-1; 12 positions agree with TRBD1. This clonotype originated in a human donor with Susac syndrome. The CDR3 sequence: CASSAQGQGANTEAFF. The DNA of the CDR3 is TGTGCCAGCAGTGCCCAGGGACAGGGGGCGAACACTGAAGCTTTCTTT.